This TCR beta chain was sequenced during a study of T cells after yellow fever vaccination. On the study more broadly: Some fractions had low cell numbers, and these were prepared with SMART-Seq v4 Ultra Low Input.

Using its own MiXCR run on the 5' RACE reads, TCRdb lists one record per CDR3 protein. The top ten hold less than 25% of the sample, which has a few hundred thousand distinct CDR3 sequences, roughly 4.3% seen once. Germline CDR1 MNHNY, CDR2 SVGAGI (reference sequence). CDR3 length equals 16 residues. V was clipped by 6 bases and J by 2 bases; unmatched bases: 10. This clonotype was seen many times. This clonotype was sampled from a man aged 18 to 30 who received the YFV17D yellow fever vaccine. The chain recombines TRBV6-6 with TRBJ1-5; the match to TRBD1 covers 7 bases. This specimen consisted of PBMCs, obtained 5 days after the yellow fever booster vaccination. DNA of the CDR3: TGTGCCAGCAGCGGCAGGTCAGGGGGTGGCAATCAGCCCCAGCATTTT. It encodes CASSGRSGGGNQPQHF.